These 16 T cell receptor beta chains came from one sample sequenced in a study of Ad26.COV2.S vaccination and SARS-CoV-2 variants. Sequenced by immunoSEQ multiplex PCR; TCRdb stores in-frame clones only, minus some. Of 300,000 to 400,000 clones in the sample, about 85% are singletons; the top ten hold roughly 3.3%. Treatment noted: about 20 received Ad26.COV2.S at low or high dose, single or two shots; roughly five received placebo; per-sample allocation not given. Samples were taken on day 63 after the first vaccine or placebo injection. This material consisted of peripheral blood, taken in a trial of Ad26.COV2.S vaccine versus placebo. The receptor source for this set is a person aged 18-60 years who received the Ad26.COV2.S COVID-19 vaccine or a placebo.

The rearrangement joins TRBV7-2 to TRBJ1-5; D gene unclear. The V gene lost 2 bases and the J gene lost 5 bases, with 10 bases spanning the gap. The CDR3 extends over 14 amino acids. Germline V lookup: CDR1 SGHTA, CDR2 FQGNSA. The CDR3 loop is CASSLTYRDQPQHF. The CDR3 coding sequence is TGTGCCAGCAGCTTAACTTATAGGGATCAGCCCCAGCATTTT.

The rearrangement joins TRBV10-1 to TRBJ2-1; D ambiguous. The CDR3 contains 13 residues. The germline V gene encodes CDR1 WNHNN and CDR2 SYGVQD (reference sequence). V was clipped by 4 bases and J by 5 bases, with 9 bases between them. CDR3 in amino acids: CASSGDHHNEQFF. Here the CDR3 DNA reads TGCGCCAGCAGTGGCGACCACCACAATGAGCAGTTCTTC.

This sequence joins TRBV7-9 and TRBJ2-7; D uncertain. V lost 3 bases, J lost 2 bases, and 14 bases lay in between. This CDR3 is built from 15 residues. The germline V gene encodes CDR1 SEHNR and CDR2 FQNEAQ (reference sequence). Written as DNA, the CDR3 is TGTGCCAGCAGCTTCATACCGACGGGCCCCTACGAGCAGTACTTC. Protein sequence: CASSFIPTGPYEQYF.

The CDR3 bases are TGTGCCAGCAGGGGACTGGACTGGGGGTTAGGCTACACCTTC. Encoded protein: CASRGLDWGLGYTF. The chain uses TRBV9 and TRBJ1-2; tentative D call: TRBD1 (5 bases). V lost 5 bases to trimming and J lost 8 bases, with 19 bases between them. In germline, CDR1 is SGDLS, CDR2 YYNGEE. This CDR3 spans 14 amino acids.

The chain recombines TRBV30 with TRBJ2-7; 9 bases are a match to TRBD2. V was clipped by 4 bases and J by 7 bases; unmatched bases: 14. This CDR3 contains 15 residues. Germline CDR1 is GTSNPN and CDR2 is SVGIG (reference sequence). The CDR3 nucleotides are TGTGCCTGGACATCGGTGGCGGGAGGGAGGAGGGAGCAGTACTTC. It specifies CAWTSVAGGRREQYF.

The rearrangement links TRBV6-2 or TRBV6-3 to TRBJ2-2; D may be TRBD2 (5 bases). The CDR3 is 19 residues long. Germline assignment: CDR1 MNHEY and CDR2 SVGEGT. The germline V and J ends were trimmed by 0 bases and 4 bases, with 21 bases remaining between them. Here the CDR3 DNA reads TGTGCCAGCAGTTACTCAGCGGCGTTGGCGGGTTTCTCCACCGGGGAGCTGTTTTTT. Protein product: CASSYSAALAGFSTGELFF.

This rearrangement joins TRBV5-8 to TRBJ2-2; D is uncertain. Germline V lookup: CDR1 SGHTS, CDR2 YDEGEE. The CDR3 runs 13 residues. The V and J ends lost 3 bases and 3 bases respectively, with 6 bases between them. The CDR3 DNA reads as TGTGCCAGCAGCTGGATTTACACCGGGGAGCTGTTTTTT. Residues: CASSWIYTGELFF.

This clone has just one count. V gene TRBV20-1 combines with J gene TRBJ1-6; TRBD1 might be the D (5 bases). V was clipped by 3 bases and J by 0 bases, with 15 bases between them. The CDR3 extends over 17 amino acids. Germline V gives CDR1 DFQATT, CDR2 SNEGSKA (reference sequence). The CDR3 coding sequence is TGCAGTGCTAGTTGGGGCAGTATCAGCTCCTATAATTCACCCCTCCACTTT. This gives the protein CSASWGSISSYNSPLHF.

The CDR3 loop reads CASSQDNARKDTQYF. In DNA, the CDR3 is TGTGCCAGCAGCCAAGATAATGCGCGCAAAGATACGCAGTATTTT. The chain couples TRBV14 to TRBJ2-3; D not resolved. This CDR3 has 15 amino acids. V was pared by 0 bases and J by 5 bases, with 12 bases between. Germline CDR1 is SGHDN and CDR2 is FVKESK.

This sequence joins TRBV28 and TRBJ2-2; 10 positions agree with TRBD1. CDR3 size: 16 residues. V was pared by 6 bases and J by 7 bases, with 11 bases of the junction left unmatched. Germline CDR1 MDHEN, CDR2 SYDVKM. The CDR3 DNA reads TGTGCCAGCAGCAGGACAGGGGGAGAGTTTGGCGGGGAGCTGTTTTTT. Amino acid sequence: CASSRTGGEFGGELFF. The whole variable domain, remainder taken from reference TRBV28 and TRBJ2-2, is DVKVTQSSRYLVKRTGEKVFLECVQDMDHENMFWYRQDPGLGLRLIYFSYDVKMKEKGDIPEGYSVSREKKERFSLILESASTNQTSMYLCASSRTGGEFGGELFFGEGSRLTVL.

V and J are TRBV7-9 and TRBJ1-1; the match to TRBD1 covers 7 bases. Germline-derived CDR1 and CDR2 are SEHNR and FQNEAQ (reference sequence). Unmatched junction bases numbered 7, after V lost 5 bases and J lost 1 base. The CDR3 length is 15 residues. The CDR3 DNA reads TGTGCCAGCAGCGTTACAGGGGACCCGAACACTGAAGCTTTCTTT. Protein sequence: CASSVTGDPNTEAFF.

The chain is built from TRBV13 and TRBJ2-7, with TRBD1 matching 7 bases. V was clipped by 2 bases and J by 4 bases; unmatched bases: 11. This CDR3 comprises 16 residues. Germline lookup yields CDR1 PRHDT and CDR2 FYEKMQ (reference sequence). The CDR3: CASSLHSRQGRYEQYF. The CDR3 nucleotides read TGTGCCAGCAGCTTACACTCCAGACAGGGAAGATACGAGCAGTACTTC.

V gene TRBV5-6 combines with J gene TRBJ1-5; D call uncertain. The ends were cut back, 2 bases at V and 3 bases at J, with 3 bases in the middle. Germline assignment: CDR1 SGHDT and CDR2 YYEEEE. The CDR3 has 12 residues. The CDR3: CASSFLNQPQHF. The CDR3 bases are TGTGCCAGCAGCTTTCTCAATCAGCCCCAGCATTTT.

V and J are TRBV7-2 and TRBJ2-7; no clear D. This CDR3 spans 14 amino acids. V was cut by 1 base and J by 5 bases, with 12 bases left in between. CDR1 and CDR2 (germline): SGHTA, FQGNSA. The CDR3: CASSLGAAFDEQYF. DNA of the CDR3: TGTGCCAGCAGCTTAGGGGCAGCTTTTGACGAGCAGTACTTC.

This chain joins TRBV5-5 and TRBJ1-3; 9 bases match TRBD1. V lost 4 bases, J lost 3 bases, and 8 bases stayed unmatched. In germline, CDR1 is SGHKS, CDR2 YYEKEE (reference sequence). This CDR3 is built from 16 residues. The CDR3 coding sequence is TGTGCCAGCAGCGAAACAGGGGGCCTAGGTGGAAACACCATATATTTT. Translation: CASSETGGLGGNTIYF.

This chain joins TRBV5-4 and TRBJ2-7, with D unclear. The CDR3 spans 15 residues. Germline V lookup: CDR1 SGHNT, CDR2 YYREEE (reference sequence). V shed 0 bases and J shed 0 bases, with 10 bases lying between them. DNA of the CDR3: TGTGCCAGCAGCTTGGAACCTATGGGCTCCTACGAGCAGTACTTC. It encodes CASSLEPMGSYEQYF.